The TCR beta chain under discussion was sequenced for a study of T cell repertoires in cytomegalovirus infection. The CDR3 runs 14 residues. The germline CDR1 and CDR2 sequences are SEHNR and FQNEAQ (reference sequence). With 5 bases removed from V and 3 bases from J, the gap between germline ends came to 13 bases. A remark on this clonotype: Its specificity is unknown.

TCRdb reprocessed the reads with MiXCR, giving one entry per CDR3 protein. The sample includes roughly 150,000 distinct CDR3 sequences, about a fifth of them seen just once. The sequenced sample was CD8+ T cells from cultured PBMCs, obtained from culture after CMV antigen stimulation. This rearrangement joins TRBV7-9 to TRBJ1-2; D is undetermined. This receptor was obtained from a human donor in good health (CMV status not recorded). Some clones in this sample may be carry-over from other donors' samples. The CDR3 DNA reads TGTGCCAGCAGCCGTCTTCCCTGGGACTATGGCTACACCTTC. Encoded protein: CASSRLPWDYGYTF.